The 23 T cell receptor beta chains below were found in one sample sequenced in a study of blood T cells in healthy people across ages (dated by TCRdb to between 2014 and 2017). Libraries were constructed by 5' RACE. The instrument was an Illumina HiSeq 2500. A second PCR of roughly 7 to 11 cycles was performed with a sample-barcoded 5' primer and a J-beta primer mix. TCRdb reran the public reads through fastp at Q25 and MiXCR, keeping productive beta chains. Every entry covers one CDR3 protein and lists the most common genes and DNA from its rows. Within this sample are 800,000 to 1,000,000 distinct CDR3 sequences, with 48% of them counted one time only. The ten largest clones capture under 15% of the sample. The sample consisted of blood. These receptors were collected from a man younger than 40 in good health.

This rearrangement joins TRBV5-1 to TRBJ2-6; D ambiguous. Trimming stripped 3 bases from V and 0 bases from J, with 16 bases between. Germline loops: CDR1 SGHRS, CDR2 YFSETQ. This CDR3 contains 18 residues. The CDR3 reads CASSSIAGRPSGANVLTF. Here the CDR3 DNA reads TGCGCCAGCAGCTCTATCGCCGGCAGGCCCTCTGGGGCCAACGTCCTGACTTTC.

This clonotype turned up a few times. V is TRBV27 and J is TRBJ2-7; 10 bases map to TRBD2. The ends lost 6 bases at V and 5 bases at J; junction bases unmatched: 10. The V gene's germline CDR1 is MNHEY and CDR2 SMNVEV (reference sequence). The CDR3 has 15 amino acids. CDR3 protein: CASRIEAGGLHEQYF. CDR3 DNA sequence: TGTGCCAGCAGAATTGAAGCGGGGGGGCTCCACGAGCAGTACTTC.

The table lists this clonotype with a few counts. The genes are TRBV24-1 and TRBJ2-1, with 7 bases aligning to TRBD1. The CDR3 sequence is 16 residues long. The ends lost 4 bases at V and 0 bases at J; junction bases unmatched: 5. Germline V lookup: CDR1 KGHDR, CDR2 SFDVKD. In DNA, the CDR3 is TGTGCCACCAGTGACCTGGGACAGACCTCCTACAATGAGCAGTTCTTC. Protein: CATSDLGQTSYNEQFF.

This chain joins TRBV12-3 or TRBV12-4 and TRBJ2-7; 8 nucleotides align to TRBD1. After removal of 5 bases from V and 3 bases from J, the junction contained 6 bases not matched to a gene. The CDR3 contains 14 residues. Here the CDR3 DNA reads TGTGCCAGCAGTATCGGGACAGGCATCTACGAGCAGTACTTC. Its translation is CASSIGTGIYEQYF.

The chain couples TRBV7-3 to TRBJ2-1; TRBD2 matches 8 bases. Germline CDR1 and CDR2: SGHTA and FQGTGA. CDR3 size: 15 residues. The junction had 7 bases not matched to a gene; V was cut back by 0 bases and J by 9 bases. The CDR3 region is CASSLTAGEKTEQFF. The DNA of the CDR3 is TGTGCCAGCAGCTTAACAGCGGGGGAAAAGACTGAGCAGTTCTTC. The variable domain in full, with the rest retrieved from reference TRBV7-3 and TRBJ2-1, is GAGVSQTPSNKVTEKGKYVELRCDPISGHTALYWYRQSLGQGPEFLIYFQGTGAADDSGLPNDRFFAVRPEGSVSTLKIQRTERGDSAVYLCASSLTAGEKTEQFFGPGTRLTVL.

The V gene is TRBV28, the J gene TRBJ1-5; the D is unclear. There are 15 residues in the CDR3. Between the trimmed V and J ends, which lost 7 bases and 6 bases, there was a span of 19 bases. Germline V gene sequence: CDR1 MDHEN, CDR2 SYDVKM. Here the CDR3 DNA reads TGTGCCAGCACCTCCTTGGGAGGTCTCAGTCAGCCCCAGCATTTT. As protein: CASTSLGGLSQPQHF.

The chain joins TRBV6-5 to TRBJ1-5, with TRBD1 as a possible D gene (6 bases). The CDR3 covers 14 residues. Germline values: CDR1 MNHEY, CDR2 SVGAGI. Deletions cut 2 bases from V and 2 bases from J, with 7 bases between. CDR3 in DNA: TGTGCCAGCAGTTACAGGACAGGCAATCAGCCCCAGCATTTT. Protein: CASSYRTGNQPQHF.

Only a few counts were recorded for this clonotype. This chain links TRBV4-1 with TRBJ1-2, with unresolved D. This CDR3 region has 14 residues. V was cut by 3 bases and J by 1 base, with 9 bases left in between. From germline, CDR1 is MGHRA and CDR2 YSYEKL. The DNA for the CDR3 is TGCGCCAGCAGCCAGGGGAGGGATAACTATGGCTACACCTTC. Protein: CASSQGRDNYGYTF.

This clonotype was observed a single time. The chain carries TRBV7-9 and TRBJ2-7, with 7 nucleotides matching TRBD1. This CDR3 comprises 15 residues. The germline V gene has CDR1 SEHNR and CDR2 FQNEAQ (reference sequence). V was clipped by 4 bases and J by 7 bases; unmatched bases: 13. CDR3 residues: CASSSGAGGFREQYF. The CDR3 nucleotides are TGTGCCAGCAGCTCAGGGGCAGGGGGATTTCGAGAGCAGTACTTC.

The V gene is TRBV29-1, the J gene TRBJ2-2; D might be TRBD2 (6 bases). Germline-derived CDR1 and CDR2 are SQVTM and ANQGSEA. The CDR3 is made up of 12 amino acids. Trimming shortened V by 8 bases and J by 1 base, and 8 bases separated the two germline ends. This CDR3 is CSLRENTGELFF. CDR3 DNA sequence: TGCAGCCTGCGGGAGAACACCGGGGAGCTGTTTTTT.

The gene calls are TRBV21-1 and TRBJ1-2. TRBV21-1 is a pseudogene locus. This CDR3 contains 14 residues. The CDR3 region has the DNA TGTGCCAGCAGCAAAGCGGGGAAGAACTATGGCTACACCTTC. The encoded protein is CASSKAGKNYGYTF.

This clonotype was counted a few times. The rearrangement links TRBV7-9 to TRBJ2-3, with D possibly being TRBD1 (5 bases). The CDR3 is 14 amino acids. Trimming pared 5 bases from V and 5 bases from J, leaving 14 bases between. Germline CDR1 SEHNR, CDR2 FQNEAQ (reference sequence). The CDR3 region has the DNA TGTGCCAGCAGCCCAAACCTGGGGCGAGATACGCAGTATTTT. This codes for CASSPNLGRDTQYF.

About this clonotype itself: At one end the junction does not follow the germline gene, possibly because of a read error. This sequence joins TRBV7-7 and TRBJ2-2; D unresolved. Germline CDR1 is SSHAT and CDR2 is FNYEAQ (reference sequence). The CDR3 consists of 13 residues. CDR3 sequence reads: CASSSRNTGELFF. The CDR3 bases are TGTGCTAGCAGCTCTCGGAACACCGGGGAGCTGTTTTTT. The variable domain in full, with the rest retrieved from reference TRBV7-7 and TRBJ2-2, is GAGVSQSPRYKVTKRGQDVTLRCDPISSHATLYWYQQALGQGPEFLTYFNYEAQPDKSGLPSDRFSAERPEGSISTLTIQRTEQRDSAMYRCASSSRNTGELFFGEGSRLTVL.

V usage is TRBV3-1 and J usage is TRBJ2-3, with a weak D call TRBD1 (6 bases). V gave up 2 bases and J gave up 7 bases, with 19 bases separating them. Looked up from germline, CDR1 is LGHDT and CDR2 is YNNKEL (reference sequence). This CDR3 spans 16 amino acids. CDR3 sequence reads: CASSQTSGGRTNTQYF. CDR3 coding DNA: TGTGCCAGCAGCCAAACGTCTGGGGGCCGAACGAATACGCAGTATTTT.

V and J are TRBV12-3 or TRBV12-4 and TRBJ2-2; TRBD1 matches at 9 bases. The CDR3 spans 15 residues. The V segment lost 5 bases and the J segment 2 bases; nucleotides outside the gene matches: 3. CDR3 sequence (DNA): TGTGCCAGCAGTGGGGACAGGGCCAACACCGGGGAGCTGTTTTTT. Translated: CASSGDRANTGELFF.

V gene TRBV18 combines with J gene TRBJ2-7; maybe TRBD2 (6 bases). V lost 3 bases, J lost 0 bases, and 15 bases lay in between. Germline lookup yields CDR1 KGHSH and CDR2 LQKENI. The CDR3 length is 16 residues. CDR3 in amino acids: CASSPSPGGDSYEQYF. The CDR3 nucleotides read TGTGCCAGCTCACCTTCACCAGGCGGGGACTCCTACGAGCAGTACTTC.

At least ten counts were recorded for this clonotype. V is TRBV28 and J is TRBJ1-2; 10 positions match TRBD1. Unmatched junction bases numbered 5, after V lost 6 bases and J lost 4 bases. The germline gives CDR1 MDHEN, CDR2 SYDVKM. This CDR3 is built from 14 residues. In nucleotides, the CDR3 is TGTGCCAGCAGCAGGACAGGGGGTACCTATGGCTACACCTTC. It translates to CASSRTGGTYGYTF.

A note on this clonotype: Germline is not matched at one junction end, which may reflect a read error. The chain carries TRBV7-2 and TRBJ1-1, with D perhaps TRBD1 (5 bases). In germline, CDR1 is SGHTA, CDR2 FQGNSA. The CDR3 totals 13 residues. Here the CDR3 DNA reads TGTGCCACCGGCACCAGGGAGAACACTGAAACTTTCTTT. This codes for CATGTRENTETFF.

The V and J genes are TRBV20-1 and TRBJ1-4; no clear D gene. The V gene's germline CDR1 is DFQATT and CDR2 SNEGSKA (reference sequence). This CDR3 is 12 amino acids long. The ends were cut back, 7 bases at V and 2 bases at J, with 8 bases in the middle. The chain's CDR3 is CSGRGTNEKLFF. In nucleotides, the CDR3 is TGCAGTGGGAGAGGGACTAATGAAAAACTGTTTTTT.

V usage is TRBV4-2 and J usage is TRBJ2-3, with 10 bases identical to TRBD2. V shed 3 bases and J 4 bases; nucleotides not matched to a gene: 7. This CDR3 region has 16 residues. Germline V gene data show CDR1 as LGHNA and CDR2 as YNFKEQ. The CDR3 is CASSQSSGGPSDTQYF. The CDR3 coding sequence is TGTGCCAGCAGCCAGTCTAGCGGGGGCCCGTCAGATACGCAGTATTTT.

The table lists this clonotype with a few counts. The chain has TRBV6-5 and TRBJ2-5, with 11 positions matching TRBD2. V trimming: 4 bases; J trimming: 2 bases; junction bases outside the gene matches: 6. The CDR3 has 16 residues. Germline V CDR1 and CDR2: MNHEY, SVGAGI. CDR3 sequence (DNA): TGTGCCAGCAGTTCGAAGACTAGCGGGGAACAAGAGACCCAGTACTTC. Protein: CASSSKTSGEQETQYF.

V gene TRBV18 combines with J gene TRBJ1-1; unclear D gene. CDR1 KGHSH and CDR2 LQKENI come from the germline V gene. The germline V and J ends were trimmed by 5 bases and 3 bases, with 13 bases remaining between them. CDR3 length: 14 amino acids. The CDR3 sequence: CASSAKRMDTEAFF. The CDR3 DNA reads TGTGCCAGCTCAGCAAAGCGGATGGACACTGAAGCTTTCTTT.

The rearrangement links TRBV3-1 to TRBJ1-2; possible D gene TRBD1, 5 bases. The CDR3 extends over 14 amino acids. Germline values: CDR1 LGHDT, CDR2 YNNKEL (reference sequence). Trimming left V 2 bases short and J 6 bases short, with 13 bases between. Written as DNA, the CDR3 is TGTGCCAGCAGCCAATTAGCAGGGATCGATGGCTACACCTTC. Translated, it gives CASSQLAGIDGYTF.